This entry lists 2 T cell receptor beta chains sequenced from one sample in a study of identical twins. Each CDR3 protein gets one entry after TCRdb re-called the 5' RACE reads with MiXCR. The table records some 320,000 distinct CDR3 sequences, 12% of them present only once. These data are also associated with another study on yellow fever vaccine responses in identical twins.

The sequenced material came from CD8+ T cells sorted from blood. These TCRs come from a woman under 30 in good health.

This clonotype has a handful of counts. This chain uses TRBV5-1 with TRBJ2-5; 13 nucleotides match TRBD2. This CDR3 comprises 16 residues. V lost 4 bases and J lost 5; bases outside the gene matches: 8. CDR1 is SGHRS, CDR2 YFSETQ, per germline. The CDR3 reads CASSQEGLAGLETQYF. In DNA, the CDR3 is TGCGCCAGCAGCCAAGAGGGACTAGCGGGACTGGAGACCCAGTACTTC.

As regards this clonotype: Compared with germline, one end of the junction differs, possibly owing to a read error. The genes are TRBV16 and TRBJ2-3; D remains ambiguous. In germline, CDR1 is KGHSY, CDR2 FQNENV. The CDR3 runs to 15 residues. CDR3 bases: TGTCCCAGCTGCGGTGTGGCCTTTTGCACAGATACGCAGTATTTT. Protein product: CPSCGVAFCTDTQYF. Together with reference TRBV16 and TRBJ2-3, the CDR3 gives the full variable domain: GEEVAQTPKHLVRGEGQKAKLYCAPIKGHSYVFWYQQVLKNEFKFLISFQNENVFDETGMPKERFSAKCLPNSPCSLEIQATKLEDSAVYFCPSCGVAFCTDTQYFGPGTRLTVL.